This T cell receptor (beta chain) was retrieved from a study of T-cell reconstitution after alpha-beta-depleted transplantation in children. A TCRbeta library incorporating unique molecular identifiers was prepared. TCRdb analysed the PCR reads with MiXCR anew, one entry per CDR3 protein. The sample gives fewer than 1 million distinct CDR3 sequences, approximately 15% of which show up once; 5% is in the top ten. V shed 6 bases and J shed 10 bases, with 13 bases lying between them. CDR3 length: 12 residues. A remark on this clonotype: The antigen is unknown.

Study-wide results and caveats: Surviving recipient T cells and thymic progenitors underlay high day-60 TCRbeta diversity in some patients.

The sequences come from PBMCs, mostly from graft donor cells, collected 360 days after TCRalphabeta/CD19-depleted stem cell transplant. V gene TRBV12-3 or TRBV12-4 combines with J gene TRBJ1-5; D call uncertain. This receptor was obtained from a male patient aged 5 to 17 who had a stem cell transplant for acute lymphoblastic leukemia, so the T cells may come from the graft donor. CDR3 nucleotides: TGTGCCAGCAGACCCACTAATGGACCCCAGCATTTT. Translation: CASRPTNGPQHF.